A selection of T cell receptor beta chains follows, all from one sample in a study of blood T cell repertoires in COVID-19. TCRdb's table, derived via immunoSEQ multiplex PCR, lists solely in-frame clones and lacks some. The repertoire holds 110,000 or so clones, with 80% to 85% as singletons. Sequencing was done on a sample of peripheral blood. Every receptor here comes from a man older than 75 with acute or convalescent COVID-19. CDR3s include the opening cysteine and the closing phenylalanine or tryptophan. Each record gives: J gene, V gene, D gene, clone size, CDR3 DNA, CDR3 protein. A D gene is named only where the DNA matches it firmly. Clone size appears in some rows only: once, few, many, or a class for an expanded clone.

TRBJ1-6 TRBV10-3 NA NA TGTGCCATCAGAGAGCGGGACACCTCAAATTCACCCCTCCACTTT CAIRERDTSNSPLHF
TRBJ1-4 TRBV7-8 TRBD1 NA TGTGCCAGCAGCCCCCAGGACAGGGTTCGTGAAAAACTGTTTTTT CASSPQDRVREKLFF
TRBJ2-6 TRBV5-1 TRBD1 NA TGCGCCAGCAGCGATACAGGGGGCTCTGGGGCCAACGTCCTGACTTTC CASSDTGGSGANVLTF
TRBJ1-4 TRBV7-9 TRBD1 NA TGTGCCAGCAGCTTATTTCAGGGGGAACGGGAAAAACTGTTTTTT CASSLFQGEREKLFF
TRBJ2-2 TRBV7-9 NA NA TGTGCCAGCAGCTACCCGGACACCCACCGAACCGGGGAGCTGTTTTTT CASSYPDTHRTGELFF
TRBJ1-4 TRBV19 TRBD1 NA TGTGCCAGTAGTCCCTGGACAGGGGGGGAAGAAAAACTGTTTTTT CASSPWTGGEEKLFF
TRBJ2-1 TRBV12-3/TRBV12-4 NA NA TGTGCCAGCACCCCGCGGGGCCGTGGTGAGCAGTTCTTC CASTPRGRGEQFF
TRBJ2-7 TRBV2 NA NA TGTGCCAGCAGCAGGCAACTAGGCCCGGAGGAGCAGTACTTC CASSRQLGPEEQYF
TRBJ1-1 TRBV18 NA NA TGTGCCAGCTCACCAGCAGGGCGGATAGGAGCTTTCTTT CASSPAGRIGAFF
TRBJ1-5 TRBV24-1 TRBD1 NA TGTGCCACCAGTGAGACAGGGGGTAGCAATCAGCCCCAGCATTTT CATSETGGSNQPQHF
TRBJ1-1 TRBV5-1 NA NA TGCGCCAGCAGCTCCGGGTCGTTTCAAGCTTTCTTT CASSSGSFQAFF
TRBJ2-1 TRBV19 NA NA TGTGCCAGTAAGAGGGATCTGGAGCAGTTCTTC CASKRDLEQFF
TRBJ1-5 TRBV30 NA NA TGTGCCTGGAGTGTAAGGGGGGGGTTTCAGCCCCAGCATTTT CAWSVRGGFQPQHF
TRBJ2-7 TRBV25-1 NA NA TGTGCCAGCAGTGACCGGGACATCTACGAGCAGTACTTC CASSDRDIYEQYF
TRBJ2-1 TRBV5-1 TRBD1 NA TGCGCCAGCAGCTTGGGGGACAGGGGCAATGAGCAGTTCTTC CASSLGDRGNEQFF
TRBJ2-5 TRBV27 NA NA TGTGCCAGCAGTTTACGGAGGAGAGAGACCCAGTACTTC CASSLRRRETQYF
TRBJ2-1 TRBV11-3 TRBD2 NA TGTGCCAGCAGCTTAGGGGACTACGGTGAGCAGTTCTTC CASSLGDYGEQFF
TRBJ1-6 TRBV27 TRBD1 NA TGTGCCAGCAGTTTAAGATACAAGGGACAGGGGAATAATTCACCCCTCCACTTT CASSLRYKGQGNNSPLHF
TRBJ1-4 TRBV3-1/TRBV3-2 TRBD1 NA TGTGCCAGCAGCAGTCGACAGGGGAAGGGCGAAAAACTGTTTTTT CASSSRQGKGEKLFF
TRBJ1-1 TRBV5-6 TRBD1 few TGTGCCAGCAGCCGCCGGGACAGGGGGCTGGCTTTCTTT CASSRRDRGLAFF
TRBJ1-2 TRBV7-2 NA NA TGTGCCAGCAGCTTGAGACAGGTCAGAGATGGCTACACCTTC CASSLRQVRDGYTF
TRBJ1-6 TRBV7-9 NA few TGTGCCAGCAGCTTAGTCCAGGGTAATTCACCCCTCCACTTT CASSLVQGNSPLHF
TRBJ2-2 TRBV19 TRBD1 NA TGTGCCAGTACTCGGGACAGGGGGTTAGTGGAGCTGTTTTTT CASTRDRGLVELFF
TRBJ2-3 TRBV6-5 NA NA TGTGCCAGCAGTCGACAGGCGAAAAAGGGTACGCAGTATTTT CASSRQAKKGTQYF
TRBJ2-3 TRBV29-1 NA NA TGCAGCGGCGGGAGCACAGATACGCAGTATTTT CSGGSTDTQYF
TRBJ2-1 TRBV7-2 TRBD2 NA TGTGCCAGCAGCCAGACTAGCGGTTACTACAATGAGCAGTTCTTC CASSQTSGYYNEQFF
TRBJ2-5 TRBV6-1 TRBD2 NA TGTGCCAGCAGTGAAGCGATTGGCGGGAGGGGGCAAGAGACCCAGTACTTC CASSEAIGGRGQETQYF
TRBJ1-2 TRBV7-2 TRBD1 NA TGTGCCAGCAGCGCAGCCCGACAGGGTGGCTACACCTTC CASSAARQGGYTF
TRBJ2-1 TRBV7-3 TRBD1 once TGTGCCAGCAGCTTAACGGGACAGGGGCCTAGCTCCTACAATGAGCAGTTCTTC CASSLTGQGPSSYNEQFF
TRBJ2-1 TRBV5-1 NA NA TGCGCCAGCAGCATTACAGGAATCTACAATGAGCAGTTCTTC CASSITGIYNEQFF
TRBJ1-2 TRBV11-2 NA NA TGTGCCAGCAGCTTGACAGATAACTATGGCTACACCTTC CASSLTDNYGYTF
TRBJ1-5 TRBV6-5 NA NA TGTGCCAGCAGTTACACCAGGGTAAATCAGCCCCAGCATTTT CASSYTRVNQPQHF
TRBJ1-4 TRBV30 NA NA TGTGCCTGGAGTGTCGGGCAGGGCCCTGAAAAACTGTTTTTT CAWSVGQGPEKLFF
TRBJ2-6 TRBV9 TRBD1 NA TGTGCCAGCAGCGTAAGGAGCGGACAGGGTTCTGGGGCCAACGTCCTGACTTTC CASSVRSGQGSGANVLTF
TRBJ2-3 TRBV18 NA NA TGTGCCAGCTCACTCTCTCTCACACAGAAAAACACAGATACGCAGTATTTT CASSLSLTQKNTDTQYF
TRBJ2-7 TRBV2 NA once TGTGCCAGCAGTCAAAACAGGGTGTCCTACGAGCAGTACTTC CASSQNRVSYEQYF
TRBJ2-1 TRBV7-3 TRBD2 NA TGTGCCAGCAGCGAGGGACTAGCGGGGTACAATGAGCAGTTCTTC CASSEGLAGYNEQFF
TRBJ2-3 TRBV7-9 TRBD2 NA TGTGCCAGCAGCTTAGCTGCTAGCGGGAGGGCTAGCACAGATACGCAGTATTTT CASSLAASGRASTDTQYF
TRBJ2-7 TRBV10-2 NA NA TGCGCCAGCAGTGAACGAGGACTCTACGAGCAGTACTTC CASSERGLYEQYF
TRBJ2-3 TRBV29-1 NA NA TGCAGCGTTGATGGACAGCACACAGATACGCAGTATTTT CSVDGQHTDTQYF
TRBJ1-5 TRBV4-3 TRBD1 NA TGCGCCAGCAGCCAAGATGGGACAGGCTATCAGCCCCAGCATTTT CASSQDGTGYQPQHF
TRBJ2-3 TRBV15 TRBD1 NA TGTGCCACCAGCAGAGCAGGGGGCATGCCCACAGATACGCAGTATTTT CATSRAGGMPTDTQYF